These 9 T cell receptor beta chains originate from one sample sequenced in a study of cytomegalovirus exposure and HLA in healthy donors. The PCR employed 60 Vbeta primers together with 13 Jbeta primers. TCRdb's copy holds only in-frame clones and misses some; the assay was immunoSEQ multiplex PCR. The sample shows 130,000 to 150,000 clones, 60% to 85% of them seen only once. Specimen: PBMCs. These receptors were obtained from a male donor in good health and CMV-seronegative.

This CDR3 reads CASSETGQGANYEQYF. CDR3 DNA sequence: TGTGCCAGCAGTGAAACAGGACAGGGGGCGAACTACGAGCAGTACTTC. The rearrangement uses TRBV25-1 and TRBJ2-7, with 11 bases that match TRBD1. The CDR3 consists of 16 residues. In germline, CDR1 is MGHDK, CDR2 SYGVNS. J was trimmed by 3 bases and V by 2 bases; bases with no gene match: 6.

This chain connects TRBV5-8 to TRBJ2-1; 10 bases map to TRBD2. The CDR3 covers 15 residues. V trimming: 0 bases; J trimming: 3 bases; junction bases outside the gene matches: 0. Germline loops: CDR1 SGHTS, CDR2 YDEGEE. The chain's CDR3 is CASSLGLAGYNEQFF. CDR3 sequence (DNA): TGTGCCAGCAGCTTGGGACTAGCGGGCTACAATGAGCAGTTCTTC.

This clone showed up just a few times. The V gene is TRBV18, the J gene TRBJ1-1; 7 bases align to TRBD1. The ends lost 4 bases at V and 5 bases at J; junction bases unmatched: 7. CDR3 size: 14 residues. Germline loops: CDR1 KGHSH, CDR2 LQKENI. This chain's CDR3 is CASSRTPRGTEAFF. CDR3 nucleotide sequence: TGTGCCAGCTCACGTACACCCAGGGGGACTGAAGCTTTCTTT.

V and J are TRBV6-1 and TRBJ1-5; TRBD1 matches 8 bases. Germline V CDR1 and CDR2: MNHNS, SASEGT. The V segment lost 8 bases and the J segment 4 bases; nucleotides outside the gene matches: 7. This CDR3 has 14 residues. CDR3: CASWTGRGNQPQHF. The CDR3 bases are TGTGCCAGCTGGACAGGGAGAGGGAATCAGCCCCAGCATTTT.

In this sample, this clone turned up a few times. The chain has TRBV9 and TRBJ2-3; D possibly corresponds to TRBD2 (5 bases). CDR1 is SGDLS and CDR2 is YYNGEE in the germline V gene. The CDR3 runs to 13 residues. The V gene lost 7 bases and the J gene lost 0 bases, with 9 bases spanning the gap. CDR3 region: CASGGGSTDTQYF. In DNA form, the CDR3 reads TGTGCCAGCGGCGGAGGAAGCACAGATACGCAGTATTTT.

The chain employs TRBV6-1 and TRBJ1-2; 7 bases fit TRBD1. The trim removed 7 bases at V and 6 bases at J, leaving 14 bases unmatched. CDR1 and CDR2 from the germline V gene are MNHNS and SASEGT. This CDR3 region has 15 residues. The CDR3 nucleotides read TGTGCCAGCAAGGATCTTTCAGGGGGGATAGATGGCTACACCTTC. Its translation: CASKDLSGGIDGYTF.

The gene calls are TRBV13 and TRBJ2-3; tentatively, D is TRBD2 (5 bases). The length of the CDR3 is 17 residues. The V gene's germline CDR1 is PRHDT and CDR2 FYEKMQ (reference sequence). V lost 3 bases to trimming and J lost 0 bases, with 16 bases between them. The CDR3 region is CASSFEGVSRSTDTQYF. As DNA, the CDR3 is TGTGCCAGCAGCTTTGAGGGCGTCAGTAGAAGCACAGATACGCAGTATTTT. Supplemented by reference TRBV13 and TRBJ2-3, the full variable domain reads AAGVIQSPRHLIKEKRETATLKCYPIPRHDTVYWYQQGPGQDPQFLISFYEKMQSDKGSIPDRFSAQQFSDYHSELNMSSLELGDSALYFCASSFEGVSRSTDTQYFGPGTRLTVL.

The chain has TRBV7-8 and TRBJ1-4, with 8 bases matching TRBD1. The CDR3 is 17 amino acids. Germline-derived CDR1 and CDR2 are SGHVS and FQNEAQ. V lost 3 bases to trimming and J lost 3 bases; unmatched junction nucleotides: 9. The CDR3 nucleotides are TGTGCCAGCAGCTTCTCAGGGGGCGCACGTCCTAATGAAAAACTGTTTTTT. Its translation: CASSFSGGARPNEKLFF.

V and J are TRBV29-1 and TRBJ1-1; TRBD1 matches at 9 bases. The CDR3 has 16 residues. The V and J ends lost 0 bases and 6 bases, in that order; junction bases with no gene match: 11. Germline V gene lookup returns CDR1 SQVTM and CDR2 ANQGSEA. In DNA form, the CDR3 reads TGCAGCGTTGAAGATCGAGGGGGACAGGGCTCCGCTGAAGCTTTCTTT. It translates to CSVEDRGGQGSAEAFF.